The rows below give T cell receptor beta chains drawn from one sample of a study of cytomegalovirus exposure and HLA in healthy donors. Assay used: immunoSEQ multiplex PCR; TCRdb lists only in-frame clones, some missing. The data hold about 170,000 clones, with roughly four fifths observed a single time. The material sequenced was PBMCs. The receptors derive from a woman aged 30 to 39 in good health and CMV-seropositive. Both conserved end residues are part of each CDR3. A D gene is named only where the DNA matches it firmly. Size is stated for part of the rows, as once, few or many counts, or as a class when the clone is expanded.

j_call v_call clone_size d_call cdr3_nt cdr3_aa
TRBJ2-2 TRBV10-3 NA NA TGTGCCATCAGTGACTACACCGGGGAGCTGTTTTTT CAISDYTGELFF
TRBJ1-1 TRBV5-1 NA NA TGCGCCAGCAGCTTGGGGACAGCGGAAAGTGAAGCTTTCTTT CASSLGTAESEAFF
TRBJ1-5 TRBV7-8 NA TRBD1 TGTGCCAGCAGCCAGACGTTAGGGGGCGTAAGGGGCAATCAGCCCCAGCATTTT CASSQTLGGVRGNQPQHF
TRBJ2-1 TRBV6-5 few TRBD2 TGTGCCAGCAGTCAAGATCCGGGACTAGCTAATGAGCAGTTCTTC CASSQDPGLANEQFF
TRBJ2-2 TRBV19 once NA TGTGCCAGTAGATACATCGGGGAGCTGTTTTTT CASRYIGELFF
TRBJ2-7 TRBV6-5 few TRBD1 TGTGCCAGCAGTTACTCAAGACAGGGGCGGTACGAGCAGTACTTC CASSYSRQGRYEQYF
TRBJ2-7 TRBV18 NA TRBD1 TGTGCCAGCTCACCTAAACACGGGACAGCTACCTACGAGCAGTACTTC CASSPKHGTATYEQYF
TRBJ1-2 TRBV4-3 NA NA TGCGCCAGCAGCCAAGCTACTGGTGACGGGAACTATGGCTACACCTTC CASSQATGDGNYGYTF
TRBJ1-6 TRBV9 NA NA TGTGCCAGCAGCGAACAAGTTGGCTCACCCCTCCACTTT CASSEQVGSPLHF
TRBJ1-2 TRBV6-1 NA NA TGTGCCAGCAGTGGGGGTATGGACAGAAGCTTCTATGGCTACACCTTC CASSGGMDRSFYGYTF
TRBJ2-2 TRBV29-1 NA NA TGCAGCGTTGTCGGACAGCTGTCCACCGGGGAGCTGTTTTTT CSVVGQLSTGELFF
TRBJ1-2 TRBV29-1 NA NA TGCAGCGTTGAAGACAGTCGTGGGAGTCACTATGGCTACACCTTC CSVEDSRGSHYGYTF
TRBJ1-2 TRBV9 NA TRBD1 TGTGCCAGCAGCATAAACAGGGGGAACTATGGCTACACCTTC CASSINRGNYGYTF
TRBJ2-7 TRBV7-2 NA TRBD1 TGTGCCAGCAGCTTTACACAGGGGCCGTCCTACGAGCAGTACTTC CASSFTQGPSYEQYF
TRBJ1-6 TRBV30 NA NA TGTGCCTGGAGTCTGGGCGGTAGTGGAGGGGCACCCCTCCACTTT CAWSLGGSGGAPLHF
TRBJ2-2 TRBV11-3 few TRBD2 TGTGCCAGCACCCCAACTAGCGGGACCAACACCGGGGAGCTGTTTTTT CASTPTSGTNTGELFF
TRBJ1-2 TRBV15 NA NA TGTGCCACCAGCAGAGATGTCGGGGGCTATGGCTACACCTTC CATSRDVGGYGYTF
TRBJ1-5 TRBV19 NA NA TGTGCCAGTAGAACCGACATGGGACTAAATCAGCCCCAGCATTTT CASRTDMGLNQPQHF
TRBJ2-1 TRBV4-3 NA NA TGCGCCAGCAGCCAAGGAGGAGCCCCTAGGATCTACAATGAGCAGTTCTTC CASSQGGAPRIYNEQFF
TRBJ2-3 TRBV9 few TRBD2 TGTGCCAGCAGCATGTCGGGGGGGCCCACAGATACGCAGTATTTT CASSMSGGPTDTQYF
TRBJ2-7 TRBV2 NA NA TGTGCCAGCAGCGATAAGCGGGTAGCGGACGGGTACGAGCAGTACTTC CASSDKRVADGYEQYF
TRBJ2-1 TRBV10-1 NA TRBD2 TGCGCCAGCAGTCGGACTAGCGGGCCTACCCACAATGAGCAGTTCTTC CASSRTSGPTHNEQFF
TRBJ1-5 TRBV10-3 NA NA TGTGCCATCAGTGGGGACATTAATCAGCCCCAGCATTTT CAISGDINQPQHF
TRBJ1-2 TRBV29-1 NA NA TGCAGCGTTGGCGGCGGAACTAACTATGGCTACACCTTC CSVGGGTNYGYTF
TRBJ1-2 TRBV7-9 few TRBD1 TGTGCCAGCAGCTTAGATGGACAGGGGCCGCGGCTTGGCTACACCTTC CASSLDGQGPRLGYTF
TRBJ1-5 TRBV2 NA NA TGTGCCAGCCTCGGGTCAAATCAGCCCCAGCATTTT CASLGSNQPQHF
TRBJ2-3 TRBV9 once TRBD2 TGTGCCAGCACCGCAGCGGGAGGGCCTCATACGCAGTATTTT CASTAAGGPHTQYF
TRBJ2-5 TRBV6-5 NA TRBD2 TGTGCCAGCAGTTATGGACTAGCGGGGGAGACCCAGTACTTC CASSYGLAGETQYF
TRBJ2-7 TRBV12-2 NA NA TGTGCAAGTCGCTTACCTCACGGGAGAGACTCCTACGAGCAGTACTTC CASRLPHGRDSYEQYF
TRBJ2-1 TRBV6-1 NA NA TGTGCCAGCCCCGCCGGAGGGGCGTACGATCAGCAGTTCTTC CASPAGGAYDQQFF
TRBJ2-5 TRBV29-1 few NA TGCAGCGTTCAAAGTTCGGGAAACCAAGAGACCCAGTACTTC CSVQSSGNQETQYF
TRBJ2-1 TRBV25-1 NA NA TGTGCCAGCAGTGGAGGCTTTGAGCAGTTCTTC CASSGGFEQFF
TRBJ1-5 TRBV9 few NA TGTGCCAGCAGCGTATCGGGGGACTATCAGCCCCAGCATTTT CASSVSGDYQPQHF
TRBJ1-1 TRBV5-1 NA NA TGCGCCAGCAGCGACCCTGGGGAGGGCACTGAAGCTTTCTTT CASSDPGEGTEAFF
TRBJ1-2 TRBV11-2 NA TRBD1 TGTGCCAGCAGCTTCTCGGACAGGGGGTATGGCTACACCTTC CASSFSDRGYGYTF
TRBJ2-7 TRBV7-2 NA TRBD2 TGTGCCAGCAGAGGACTAGCGGGAGCTTCAACCTACGAGCAGTACTTC CASRGLAGASTYEQYF
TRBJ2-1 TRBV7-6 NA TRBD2 TGTGCCAGCAGCTCCCTTGCGTCCGATCTAGCGGGGGGATGGAATGAGCAGTTCTTC CASSSLASDLAGGWNEQFF
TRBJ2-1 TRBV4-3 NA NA TGCGCCAGCAGCCAAGATGCGGACTTCAAGCATGAGCAGTTCTTC CASSQDADFKHEQFF
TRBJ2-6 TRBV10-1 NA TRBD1 TGCGCCAGCACCCCGACAGGGGGGGCCTCTGGGGCCAACGTCCTGACTTTC CASTPTGGASGANVLTF
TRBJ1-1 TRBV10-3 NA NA TGTGCCATCTCTCGGGACATGGTAGTTTCTGAAGCTTTCTTT CAISRDMVVSEAFF
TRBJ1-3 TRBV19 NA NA TGTGCCAGTAGTATCGTCAGGGGTAGCTCTGGAAACACCATATATTTT CASSIVRGSSGNTIYF
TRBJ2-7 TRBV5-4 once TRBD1 TGTGCCAGCAGCCCTGGACAGGGGCGCTCCTACGAGCAGTACTTC CASSPGQGRSYEQYF
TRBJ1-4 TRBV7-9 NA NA TGTTCCAGCAGTCTATCAGGGGTGAATGAAAAACTGTTTTTT CSSSLSGVNEKLFF
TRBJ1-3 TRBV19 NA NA TGTGCCAGTAGTATACAGGGGCCTGGAAACACCATATATTTT CASSIQGPGNTIYF
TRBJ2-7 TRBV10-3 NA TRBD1 TGTGCCATCAGTGGGAAACAGGGGGTCACCTACGAGCAGTACTTC CAISGKQGVTYEQYF
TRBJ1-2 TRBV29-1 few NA TGCAGCGTACTAACGGGGAGTGGAGGCTACACCTTC CSVLTGSGGYTF
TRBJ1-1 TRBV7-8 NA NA TGTGCCAGCAGCCAAGACAGGTTCGACACTGAAGCTTTCTTT CASSQDRFDTEAFF